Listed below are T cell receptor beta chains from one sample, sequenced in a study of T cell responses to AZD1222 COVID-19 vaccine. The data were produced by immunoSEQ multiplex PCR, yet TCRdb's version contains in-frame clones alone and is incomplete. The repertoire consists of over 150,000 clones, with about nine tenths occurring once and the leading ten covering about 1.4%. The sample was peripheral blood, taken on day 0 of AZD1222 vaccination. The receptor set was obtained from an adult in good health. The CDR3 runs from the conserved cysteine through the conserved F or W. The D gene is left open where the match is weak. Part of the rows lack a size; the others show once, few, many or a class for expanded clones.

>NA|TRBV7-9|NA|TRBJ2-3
TGTGCCAGCAGCGACACAGATACGCAGTATTTT
CASSDTDTQYF
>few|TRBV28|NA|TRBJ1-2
TGTGCCAGCAGTTTAATAGGGCACTATGGCTACACCTTC
CASSLIGHYGYTF
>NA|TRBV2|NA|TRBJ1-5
TGTGCCAGCAGTGAAAGAGGTCAGCCCCAGCATTTT
CASSERGQPQHF
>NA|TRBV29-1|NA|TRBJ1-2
TGCAGCGTTGGAGGGCAGGGTTTGAACTATGGCTACACCTTC
CSVGGQGLNYGYTF
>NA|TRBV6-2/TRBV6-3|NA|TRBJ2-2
TGTGCCAGCAGTTACTCTCTCGGGGTGCGGACCGGGGAGCTGTTTTTT
CASSYSLGVRTGELFF
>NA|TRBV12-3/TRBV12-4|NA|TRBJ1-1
TGTGCCAGCAGACAGGGAGACACTGAAGCTTTCTTT
CASRQGDTEAFF
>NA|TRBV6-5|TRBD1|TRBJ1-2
TGTGCCAGCAGTCAGGACAGGATCTATGGCTACACCTTC
CASSQDRIYGYTF
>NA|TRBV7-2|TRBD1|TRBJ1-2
TGTGCCAGCAGCTCCACAGGGGGCGCTTATGGCTACACCTTC
CASSSTGGAYGYTF
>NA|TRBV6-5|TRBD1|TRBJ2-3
TGTGCCAGCAGAAGGACAGGGGAAAATACGCAGTATTTT
CASRRTGENTQYF
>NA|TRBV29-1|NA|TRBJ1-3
TGCAGCGTTGAAGGGACACCGGATGGAAACACCATATATTTT
CSVEGTPDGNTIYF
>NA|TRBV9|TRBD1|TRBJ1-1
TGTGCCAGCAGCCTCTCCGGGACAGGGAGTACTGAAGCTTTCTTT
CASSLSGTGSTEAFF
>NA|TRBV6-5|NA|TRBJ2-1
TGTGCCAGCAGTAAGCCGGGCAAACATGAGCAGTTCTTC
CASSKPGKHEQFF
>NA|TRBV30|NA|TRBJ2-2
TGTGCCCGACGGCCGATGCCTGGCGGAACCGGGGAGCTGTTTTTT
CARRPMPGGTGELFF
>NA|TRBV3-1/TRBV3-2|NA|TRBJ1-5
TGTGCCAGCAGCTTTCACAGGGTTCAGCCCCAGCATTTT
CASSFHRVQPQHF
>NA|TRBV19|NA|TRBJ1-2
TGTGCCAGTAGTATTTCAGGTCGTTGGGACGGCCGCGGAAATTACACCTTC
CASSISGRWDGRGNYTF
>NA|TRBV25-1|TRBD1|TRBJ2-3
TGTGCCAGCAGTGAAGTGGACAGGGCACGGGGAGAAGATACGCAGTATTTT
CASSEVDRARGEDTQYF
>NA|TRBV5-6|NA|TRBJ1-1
TGTGCCAGCAGCTTACGCCAGACTGAAGCTTTCTTT
CASSLRQTEAFF
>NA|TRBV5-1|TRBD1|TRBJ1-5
TGCGCCAGCAGCTTGGCCCCAGGGGACAGGGACCAGCCCCAGCATTTT
CASSLAPGDRDQPQHF
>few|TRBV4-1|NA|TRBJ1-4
TGCGCCAGCAGCCAAATAGAGAGGGCCATAGGTGAAAAACTGTTTTTT
CASSQIERAIGEKLFF
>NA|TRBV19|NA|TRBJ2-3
TGTGCCAGTAGTATAGCTTACAGAACTAGCACAGATACGCAGTATTTT
CASSIAYRTSTDTQYF
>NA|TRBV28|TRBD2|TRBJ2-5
TGTGCCAGCAGTTCCCCAGGGACTAGCGGGGGCAAAGTGACCCAGTACTTC
CASSSPGTSGGKVTQYF
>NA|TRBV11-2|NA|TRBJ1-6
TGTGCCAGCAGCCCCGCCCCTGATAATTCACCCCTCCACTTT
CASSPAPDNSPLHF
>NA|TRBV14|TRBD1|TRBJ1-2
TGTGCCAGCAACCCAGGACAGGGAAGATGGAGATTCGAGGGCTACACCTTC
CASNPGQGRWRFEGYTF
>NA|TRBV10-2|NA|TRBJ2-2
TGCGCCATCGCCGGGGGATCCGGGGAGCTGTTTTTT
CAIAGGSGELFF
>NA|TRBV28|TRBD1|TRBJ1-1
TGTGCCAGCAGGCCCGACAGGGTTGATGCTTTCTTT
CASRPDRVDAFF
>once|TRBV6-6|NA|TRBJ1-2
TGTGCCAGCAGTCTGATGGACAGCTATGGCTACACCTTC
CASSLMDSYGYTF
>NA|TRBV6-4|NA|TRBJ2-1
TGTGCCAGCAATAAGAGGGCGAGCTCCTACAATGAGCAGTTCTTC
CASNKRASSYNEQFF
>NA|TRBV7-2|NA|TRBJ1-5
TGTGCCAGCAGCTTAGCGTCTAATCAGCCCCAGCATTTT
CASSLASNQPQHF
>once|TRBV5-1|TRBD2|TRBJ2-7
TGCGCCAGCAGCTTGGTGTTAGCGGGGGATTCCTACGAGCAGTACTTC
CASSLVLAGDSYEQYF
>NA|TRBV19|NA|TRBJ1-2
TGTGCCAGTAGACCTCAGGACAGTTACTATGGCTACACCTTC
CASRPQDSYYGYTF
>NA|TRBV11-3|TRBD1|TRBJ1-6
TGTGCCAGCCGGGACAGGGGAAAGTCACCCCTCCACTTT
CASRDRGKSPLHF
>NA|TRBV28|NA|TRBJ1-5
TGTGCCAGCAGTTCCCAGGGTCCGGATCAGCCCCAGCATTTT
CASSSQGPDQPQHF
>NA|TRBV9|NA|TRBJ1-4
TGTGCCAGCAGCGTAGGGGCACTCCCTAATGAAAAACTGTTTTTT
CASSVGALPNEKLFF
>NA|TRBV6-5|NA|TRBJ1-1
TGTGCCAGCAGTTACCCGCAGGGAGAAAACACTGAAGCTTTCTTT
CASSYPQGENTEAFF
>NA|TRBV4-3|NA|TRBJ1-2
TGCGCCAGCAGCGAAACGGGGAACTATGGCTACACCTTC
CASSETGNYGYTF
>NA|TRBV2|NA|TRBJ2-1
TGTGCCAGCGTGTCCGGGACGGACTTTCGGCATGAGCAGTTCTTC
CASVSGTDFRHEQFF